This TCR beta chain was captured in a study of blood T cell repertoires in COVID-19. Original processing notes: Reference gene primer amplification in the assay estimated nucleated cell counts. Clones were sequenced by immunoSEQ multiplex PCR, and TCRdb holds only the in-frame ones, with some missing. V and J calls plus clone size are reproduced from that table; the DNA served to infer D and trimming. Of around 130,000 clones in the sample, 65% to 85% were seen once. CDR1 and CDR2 (germline): GTSNPN, SVGIG (reference sequence). CDR3 length equals 16 residues. V lost 0 bases and J lost 0; bases outside the gene matches: 7.

The chain uses TRBV30 and TRBJ2-7; 8 positions agree with TRBD2. This clonotype was obtained from a man between 65 and 85 years old with acute or convalescent COVID-19. The sequenced material came from peripheral blood. CDR3 nucleotide sequence: TGTGCCTGGAGTGTTGCGGGGGGCGGTAGCTCCTACGAGCAGTACTTC. It is translated as CAWSVAGGGSSYEQYF.